The 27 T cell receptor beta chains below all came from one sample that was sequenced in a study of blood T cell repertoires in COVID-19. Assay: immunoSEQ multiplex PCR; the TCRdb copy retains only in-frame clones and omits some. The sample shows fewer than 250,000 clones, about 88% of them seen only once. Input material: PBMCs or T cells enriched from blood (not recorded which). All receptors come from a woman in her 40s in a cohort exposed to, infected with or recovered from COVID-19 (not recorded which).

This clone was recorded only once. The chain uses TRBV3-1 (or the pseudogene TRBV3-2) and TRBJ2-3; D is possibly TRBD1 (6 bases). Germline V CDR1 and CDR2: LGHDT, YNNKEL (reference sequence). The CDR3 loop spans 17 amino acids. Trimming removed 1 base from V and 1 base from J, with 15 bases in between. CDR3 nucleotides: TGTGCCAGCAGCCAAGCAGGGGTTAGTTCCCGCACAGATACGCAGTATTTT. It encodes CASSQAGVSSRTDTQYF.

V gene TRBV9 combines with J gene TRBJ2-7, with 8 bases that match TRBD1. V lost 3 bases to trimming and J lost 5 bases; unmatched junction nucleotides: 7. CDR1 and CDR2 (germline): SGDLS, YYNGEE. The CDR3 consists of 14 residues. CDR3: CASSARTGLDEQYF. The CDR3 bases are TGTGCCAGCAGCGCAAGGACAGGGCTGGACGAGCAGTACTTC.

V usage is TRBV11-2 and J usage is TRBJ2-7; 7 bases line up with TRBD2. In germline, CDR1 is SGHAT, CDR2 FQNNGV. V lost 8 bases and J lost 0; bases outside the gene matches: 7. The CDR3 extends over 14 amino acids. CDR3 nucleotide sequence: TGTGCCAGCCGCCGCCCGGGGGGCTCCTACGAGCAGTACTTC. This sequence encodes CASRRPGGSYEQYF.

The chain is built from TRBV7-9 and TRBJ2-7; no reliable D call. Germline loops: CDR1 SEHNR, CDR2 FQNEAQ (reference sequence). The CDR3 is 16 residues long. Trimming took off 5 bases at V and 2 bases at J, with 19 bases between the two ends. The CDR3 nucleotides are TGTGCCAGCAGCCCCCCCAGCTCGACAACCCCCTACGAGCAGTACTTC. It codes for CASSPPSSTTPYEQYF.

The chain is built from TRBV10-2 and TRBJ2-7, with TRBD2 matching 7 bases. Germline CDR1 reads WSHSY; CDR2 reads SAAADI. The CDR3 consists of 13 residues. The V gene end was trimmed by 8 bases and the J gene end by 3 bases; junction bases not matched to a gene: 7. The CDR3 loop reads CASLGGSDYEQYF. CDR3 DNA sequence: TGCGCCAGCCTGGGAGGGTCGGACTACGAGCAGTACTTC.

The rearrangement links TRBV2 to TRBJ1-3; 10 positions match TRBD1. Germline CDR1 SNHLY, CDR2 FYNNEI. The CDR3 extends over 13 amino acids. Trimming at V came to 6 bases and at J to 7 bases, leaving 3 bases not matched to a gene. CDR3: CASRGTGDNTIYF. For the CDR3, the DNA is TGTGCCAGCAGGGGGACAGGGGATAACACCATATATTTT.

This clone was counted a single time. The chain uses TRBV27 and TRBJ2-5; a possible D gene is TRBD1 (6 bases). This CDR3 is 14 amino acids long. CDR1 is MNHEY and CDR2 is SMNVEV in the germline V gene (reference sequence). V lost 0 bases and J lost 3, with 8 bases in between. The CDR3 loop reads CASSLSRTEETQYF. CDR3 in DNA: TGTGCCAGCAGTTTATCACGGACAGAAGAGACCCAGTACTTC.

This clone has ten or more counts. This sequence joins TRBV11-2 and TRBJ1-1; D gene uncertain. Trimming removed 4 bases from V and 2 bases from J, with 8 bases in between. The CDR3 loop spans 13 amino acids. Germline CDR1 reads SGHAT; CDR2 reads FQNNGV. The CDR3 DNA is TGTGCCAGCAGCTACAGAGTTAACACTGAAGCTTTCTTT. Translation gives CASSYRVNTEAFF.

The rearrangement uses TRBV5-4 and TRBJ1-6, with 7 bases matching TRBD1. The germline CDR1 and CDR2 sequences are SGHNT and YYREEE (reference sequence). The CDR3 loop spans 16 amino acids. The trim removed 0 bases at V and 7 bases at J, leaving 7 bases unmatched. Here the CDR3 reads CASSLGHGTENSPLHF. The CDR3 DNA reads as TGTGCCAGCAGCTTGGGGCATGGGACAGAGAATTCACCCCTCCACTTT. Combining the CDR3 with reference TRBV5-4 and TRBJ1-6 gives the whole variable domain ETGVTQSPTHLIKTRGQQVTLRCSSQSGHNTVSWYQQALGQGPQFIFQYYREEENGRGNFPPRFSGLQFPNYSSELNVNALELDDSALYLCASSLGHGTENSPLHFGNGTRLTVT.

This chain uses TRBV2 with TRBJ2-7; D not certain. CDR1 and CDR2 (germline): SNHLY, FYNNEI. The ends were cut back, 1 base at V and 5 bases at J, with 9 bases in the middle. The CDR3 length is 13 residues. The CDR3 DNA reads TGTGCCAGCAGTGAAGTACGCACTAACGAGCAGTACTTC. Protein: CASSEVRTNEQYF.

The V gene is TRBV7-9, the J gene TRBJ2-1; no definite D call. V was pared by 1 base and J by 2 bases, with 12 bases between. The CDR3 is 16 residues long. The germline V gene has CDR1 SEHNR and CDR2 FQNEAQ (reference sequence). CDR3 in amino acids: CASSLDSQVPYNEQFF. The CDR3 DNA follows: TGTGCCAGCAGCTTAGATTCCCAGGTGCCCTACAATGAGCAGTTCTTC. The full variable domain, completed using reference TRBV7-9 and TRBJ2-1, is DTGVSQNPRHKITKRGQNVTFRCDPISEHNRLYWYRQTLGQGPEFLTYFQNEAQLEKSRLLSDRFSAERPKGSFSTLEIQRTEQGDSAMYLCASSLDSQVPYNEQFFGPGTRLTVL.

This chain joins TRBV7-8 and TRBJ1-3; possible D gene TRBD1, 5 bases. The CDR3 runs 16 residues. V lost 1 base and J lost 4, with 14 bases in between. Germline-derived CDR1 and CDR2 are SGHVS and FQNEAQ. This chain's CDR3 is CASSLGGHLGGNTIYF. The CDR3 DNA follows: TGTGCCAGCAGCTTAGGTGGACACCTAGGGGGAAACACCATATATTTT.

The CDR3 DNA reads as TGTGCCAGCAGCTTAGGGTCGGGCAGGGTCAGCACAGATACGCAGTATTTT. Amino acid sequence: CASSLGSGRVSTDTQYF. This chain uses TRBV11-3 with TRBJ2-3; D is perhaps TRBD1 (5 bases). The CDR3 spans 17 residues. The V end lost 1 base, the J end lost 0 bases, and 14 bases lay between the germline ends. Per germline, CDR1 SGHNT and CDR2 YENEEA.

The chain couples TRBV27 to TRBJ2-5, with a weak D call TRBD1 (5 bases). V lost 1 base and J 4 bases, leaving 19 bases between the germline ends. Germline lookup yields CDR1 MNHEY and CDR2 SMNVEV (reference sequence). This CDR3 spans 17 amino acids. This CDR3 reads CASSLYGVQGAIETQYF. As DNA, the CDR3 is TGTGCCAGCAGTTTATATGGGGTTCAAGGGGCAATAGAGACCCAGTACTTC.

The chain has TRBV5-5 and TRBJ1-5; D remains ambiguous. The CDR3 contains 15 residues. Trimming took 5 bases from V and 0 from J, leaving 12 bases between them. The germline CDR1 and CDR2 sequences are SGHKS and YYEKEE (reference sequence). DNA for the CDR3: TGTGCCAGCAGTTCGACACCTAATAGCAATCAGCCCCAGCATTTT. It is translated as CASSSTPNSNQPQHF.

The chain uses TRBV19 and TRBJ1-2; D not certain. CDR3 length: 13 amino acids. V was trimmed by 6 bases and J by 5 bases, leaving 13 bases between them. Germline V lookup: CDR1 LNHDA, CDR2 SQIVND (reference sequence). The CDR3, as DNA: TGTGCCAGTAGGGGCTTGGTAATATATGGCTACACCTTC. Protein: CASRGLVIYGYTF.

This clone was found once. The rearrangement uses TRBV4-1 and TRBJ2-7; D is unresolved. Between the trimmed V and J ends, which lost 2 bases and 6 bases, there was a span of 14 bases. This CDR3 has 14 residues. The germline V gene has CDR1 MGHRA and CDR2 YSYEKL. DNA for the CDR3: TGCGCCAGCAGCCAAATGCCAAACTATCGCGAGCAGTACTTC. Residues: CASSQMPNYREQYF.

This rearrangement joins TRBV6-5 to TRBJ1-2, with D perhaps matching TRBD1 (5 bases). The CDR3 length is 15 residues. The germline V and J ends were trimmed by 0 bases and 2 bases, with 10 bases remaining between them. Germline-derived CDR1 and CDR2 are MNHEY and SVGAGI. The chain's CDR3 is CASSYSVDTNYGYTF. CDR3 DNA: TGTGCCAGCAGTTACTCGGTGGACACGAACTATGGCTACACCTTC.

The sample holds one count of this clone. The V and J genes are TRBV9 and TRBJ2-1; TRBD1 aligns across 11 bases. The trim removed 7 bases at V and 7 bases at J, leaving 4 bases unmatched. There are 13 residues in the CDR3. Germline CDR1 SGDLS, CDR2 YYNGEE. DNA of the CDR3: TGTGCCAGCCGGGGACAGGGGGAAAATGAGCAGTTCTTC. Encoded protein: CASRGQGENEQFF.

This clone has only one observation. This chain links TRBV30 with TRBJ1-6, with D unclear. The CDR3 length is 15 residues. CDR1 is GTSNPN and CDR2 is SVGIG in the germline V gene (reference sequence). V lost 1 base and J 2 bases, leaving 9 bases between the germline ends. CDR3 nucleotide sequence: TGTGCCTGGAGTGGAGAGGGCACCTATAATTCACCCCTCCACTTT. Its protein product is CAWSGEGTYNSPLHF. The whole variable domain, remainder taken from reference TRBV30 and TRBJ1-6, is SQTIHQWPATLVQPVGSPLSLECTVEGTSNPNLYWYRQAAGRGLQLLFYSVGIGQISSEVPQNLSASRPQDRQFILSSKKLLLSDSGFYLCAWSGEGTYNSPLHFGNGTRLTVT.

V and J are TRBV27 and TRBJ1-6, with 10 bases that match TRBD1. V trimming: 9 bases; J trimming: 4 bases; junction bases outside the gene matches: 6. The CDR3 is 15 amino acids. CDR1 MNHEY and CDR2 SMNVEV come from the germline V gene (reference sequence). As DNA, the CDR3 is TGTGCCAGTAAGGACAGGGGGGATTATAATTCACCCCTCCACTTT. Translation: CASKDRGDYNSPLHF.

The rearrangement links TRBV11-1 to TRBJ2-7, with D tentatively TRBD2 (5 bases). The germline V and J ends were trimmed by 1 base and 4 bases, with 8 bases remaining between them. CDR3 size: 13 residues. Germline CDR1 SGHAT, CDR2 FQDESV (reference sequence). This CDR3 reads CASSLGGLYEQYF. The CDR3 DNA follows: TGTGCCAGCAGCTTAGGAGGGCTTTACGAGCAGTACTTC.

Worth noting for this clone: Other DNA variants within this sample encode the same CDR3. The gene calls are TRBV6-5 and TRBJ2-7; the D gene is possibly TRBD1 (5 bases). V was clipped by 2 bases and J by 5 bases, with 10 bases between them. The germline gives CDR1 MNHEY, CDR2 SVGAGI. The CDR3 totals 13 residues. CDR3 DNA: TGTGCCAGCAGTTACGGGGCTAGGGACGAGCAGTACTTC. This gives the protein CASSYGARDEQYF.

V and J are TRBV14 and TRBJ2-5; perhaps TRBD1 as D (5 bases). The CDR3 sequence is 15 residues long. V was trimmed by 0 bases and J by 1 base, leaving 9 bases between them. Germline CDR1 SGHDN, CDR2 FVKESK. The CDR3 is CASSQDWGSQETQYF. CDR3 in DNA: TGTGCCAGCAGCCAAGATTGGGGCAGCCAAGAGACCCAGTACTTC.

The chain links TRBV19 to TRBJ1-1; 8 bases are a match to TRBD1. This CDR3 is 15 amino acids long. The V gene end was trimmed by 7 bases and the J gene end by 2 bases; junction bases not matched to a gene: 9. The germline V gene encodes CDR1 LNHDA and CDR2 SQIVND (reference sequence). Here the CDR3 DNA reads TGTGCCAGTAAGTACAGGGGGGAGGTCAACACTGAAGCTTTCTTT. It yields the protein CASKYRGEVNTEAFF.

The CDR3 DNA reads TGTGCTAGTGGTTTGGACCCGACGGGTTTAGGAACTGAAGCTTTCTTT. It is translated as CASGLDPTGLGTEAFF. The chain combines TRBV12-5 with TRBJ1-1; D unclear. The CDR3 contains 16 residues. The V and J ends lost 1 base and 5 bases respectively, with 17 bases between them. From germline, CDR1 is LGHNT and CDR2 FRNRAP.

This chain joins TRBV19 and TRBJ2-3, with 9 nucleotides matching TRBD2. CDR1 is LNHDA, CDR2 SQIVND, per germline (reference sequence). Trimming removed 0 bases from V and 7 bases from J; junction bases left unmatched: 5. The CDR3 spans 15 residues. CDR3 bases: TGTGCCAGTAGTATAGAGCGGGGGGGCCCAAATACGCAGTATTTT. This sequence encodes CASSIERGGPNTQYF.